Listed below are T cell receptor beta chains from one sample, sequenced in a study of T-cell memory formation after mild COVID-19. TCRdb used MiXCR to reprocess the 5' RACE reads, holding one entry per CDR3 protein. The profile covers about 430,000 distinct CDR3 sequences, with roughly 18% appearing a single time and about 22% taken by the ten largest. Material: PBMCs or a T cell subset sorted from them (not recorded which). The receptors come from a young man who had mild COVID-19 (a few samples of this study predate the infection). Cell type and time point are not known. CDR3s include the opening cysteine and the closing phenylalanine or tryptophan. The D gene is left open where the match is weak. Clone size is stated in some rows and not others, as once, few, many or a class when expanded.

j_call: TRBJ2-5; v_call: TRBV29-1; clone_size: many; d_call: TRBD1; cdr3_nt: TGCAGCGCCACAGGGGGCAAGGAGACCCAGTACTTC; cdr3_aa: CSATGGKETQYF
j_call: TRBJ2-3; v_call: TRBV20-1; clone_size: NA; d_call: TRBD1; cdr3_nt: TGCAGTGCCAGCGGGGACAGGGGCACAGATACGCAGTATTTT; cdr3_aa: CSASGDRGTDTQYF
j_call: TRBJ1-3; v_call: TRBV12-3/TRBV12-4; clone_size: few; d_call: NA; cdr3_nt: TGTGCCAGCAGTTTACGGCTCGGGAACACCATATATTTT; cdr3_aa: CASSLRLGNTIYF
j_call: TRBJ2-1; v_call: TRBV24-1; clone_size: many; d_call: NA; cdr3_nt: TGTGCCACCAGTGATTCGGACGTCAGCTCCTACAATGAGCAGTTCTTC; cdr3_aa: CATSDSDVSSYNEQFF
j_call: TRBJ1-3; v_call: TRBV4-3; clone_size: few; d_call: NA; cdr3_nt: TGCGCCAGCAGCCAAGATCCCGCAAACTCTGGAAACACCATATATTTT; cdr3_aa: CASSQDPANSGNTIYF
j_call: TRBJ2-1; v_call: TRBV18; clone_size: few; d_call: TRBD2; cdr3_nt: TGTGCCAGCTCACCACCGGGCGGGGGGATCGATGAGCAGTTCTTC; cdr3_aa: CASSPPGGGIDEQFF
j_call: TRBJ1-1; v_call: TRBV4-1; clone_size: NA; d_call: NA; cdr3_nt: TGCGCCAGCCGACCGGGGGGCGGCTTCATGAACACTGAAGCTTTCTTT; cdr3_aa: CASRPGGGFMNTEAFF
j_call: TRBJ1-3; v_call: TRBV10-2; clone_size: once; d_call: NA; cdr3_nt: TGCGCCAGCAACTATGGAAACACCATATATTTT; cdr3_aa: CASNYGNTIYF
j_call: TRBJ2-5; v_call: TRBV20-1; clone_size: many; d_call: NA; cdr3_nt: TGCAGTGCTAGAGCTGTGGTTGAACAGTTGGAGACCCAGTACTTC; cdr3_aa: CSARAVVEQLETQYF
j_call: TRBJ1-6; v_call: TRBV11-2; clone_size: few; d_call: NA; cdr3_nt: TGTGCCAGCAGCTTAGAGCTGGGAAAAGTGGATTCACCCCTCCACTTT; cdr3_aa: CASSLELGKVDSPLHF
j_call: TRBJ1-1; v_call: TRBV5-1; clone_size: few; d_call: NA; cdr3_nt: TGCGCCAGCAGCTTGGAAGGGGGGCTTGAAGCTTTCTTT; cdr3_aa: CASSLEGGLEAFF
j_call: TRBJ2-3; v_call: TRBV9; clone_size: few; d_call: TRBD2; cdr3_nt: TGTGCCAGCAGCCCATGGACTAGCGGCACAGATACGCAGTATTTT; cdr3_aa: CASSPWTSGTDTQYF
j_call: TRBJ2-7; v_call: TRBV5-5; clone_size: NA; d_call: TRBD1; cdr3_nt: TGTGCCAGCAGCTTGGAGGTTACGAGAGGGGACAGAACCTACGAGCAGTACTTC; cdr3_aa: CASSLEVTRGDRTYEQYF
j_call: TRBJ2-7; v_call: TRBV20-1; clone_size: few; d_call: TRBD2; cdr3_nt: TGCAGTGCTAGGACTAGCGCCGAACAGGAGCAGTACTTC; cdr3_aa: CSARTSAEQEQYF
j_call: TRBJ2-1; v_call: TRBV7-2; clone_size: many; d_call: NA; cdr3_nt: TGTGCCAGCAGCTTAGTTCGGGACGAGGTGTTCTTC; cdr3_aa: CASSLVRDEVFF
j_call: TRBJ1-1; v_call: TRBV28; clone_size: NA; d_call: NA; cdr3_nt: TGTGCCAGCAGTTTGGGAGGCGGTGAAGCTTTCTTT; cdr3_aa: CASSLGGGEAFF
j_call: TRBJ1-5; v_call: TRBV29-1; clone_size: few; d_call: NA; cdr3_nt: TGCAGCGGCTCCGAAGGGCCCCAGCATTTT; cdr3_aa: CSGSEGPQHF